The present T cell receptor beta chain was sequenced within a study of T cell responses to AZD1222 COVID-19 vaccine. From germline, CDR1 is SEHNR and CDR2 FQNEAQ (reference sequence). The CDR3 has 15 residues. V gave up 5 bases and J gave up 4 bases, with 17 bases separating them. Clones were read by immunoSEQ multiplex PCR, and TCRdb kept only the in-frame ones, dropping some. The profile shows about 130,000 clones, 93% of them singletons. The receptor was isolated from an adult in good health. Sequences were derived from peripheral blood, sampled on day 0 of AZD1222 vaccination. The chain employs TRBV7-9 and TRBJ1-2, with TRBD1 as a possible D gene (6 bases). The CDR3 here is CASSPPRDKIYGYTF. The CDR3 nucleotides are TGTGCCAGCAGCCCCCCCCGGGACAAAATCTATGGCTACACCTTC.